These 19 T cell receptor beta chains were sequenced from one sample in a study of T cell repertoires in cytomegalovirus infection. TCRdb reprocessed the reads with MiXCR, giving one entry per CDR3 protein. Of 350,000 to 450,000 distinct CDR3 sequences listed, 15% to 20% were seen once; the top ten hold roughly 9%. Sequencing was done on a sample of PBMCs. These TCRs come from a human donor in good health (CMV status not recorded). Some clones in this sample may be carry-over from other donors' samples.

This rearrangement joins TRBV4-3 to TRBJ1-4; D gene ambiguous. Germline V gene lookup returns CDR1 LGHNA and CDR2 YSLEER. V was clipped by 4 bases and J by 0 bases, with 15 bases between them. The CDR3 loop spans 17 amino acids. For the CDR3, the DNA is TGCGCCAGCAGCCGAAAGGGCTCAGGAGCAACTAATGAAAAACTGTTTTTT. Translation gives CASSRKGSGATNEKLFF.

There are many counts of this clonotype. In DNA form, the CDR3 reads TGTGCCAGCAGCTTAAACCGACAGGGAAAGACCCAGTACTTC. Translation gives CASSLNRQGKTQYF. This rearrangement joins TRBV7-2 to TRBJ2-5; 7 nucleotides align to TRBD1. V dropped 2 bases and J dropped 6; count of bases not matched to a gene: 6. The CDR3 consists of 14 residues. The V gene's germline CDR1 is SGHTA and CDR2 FQGNSA.

The chain links TRBV5-1 to TRBJ2-5, with TRBD1 identical over 7 bases. V gave up 3 bases and J gave up 1 base; unmatched junction bases: 3. The CDR3 runs to 14 residues. CDR1 and CDR2 (germline): SGHRS, YFSETQ. The DNA of the CDR3 is TGCGCCAGCAGCTCCCGGGACAGCCAAGAGACCCAGTACTTC. Its protein product is CASSSRDSQETQYF.

V is TRBV10-3 and J is TRBJ2-3; 7 nucleotides align to TRBD1. Per the germline V gene, CDR1 is ENHRY and CDR2 is SYGVKD. With V trimmed by 4 bases and J by 3 bases, 7 bases remained unmatched. The CDR3 sequence is 15 residues long. The CDR3 here is CAISGKGAWTDTQYF. Written as DNA, the CDR3 is TGTGCCATCAGTGGGAAGGGGGCATGGACAGATACGCAGTATTTT.

The sample holds many counts of this clonotype. The chain carries TRBV6-2 or TRBV6-3 and TRBJ1-5; D not certain. The CDR3 consists of 13 residues. The germline V gene encodes CDR1 MNHEY and CDR2 SVGEGT. Trimming removed 10 bases from V and 7 bases from J, with 17 bases in between. The CDR3 nucleotides read TGTGCCACCCAAAGGTGGGTGAGACAGCCCCAGCATTTT. Translated, it gives CATQRWVRQPQHF.

V gene TRBV20-1 combines with J gene TRBJ1-6; possibly TRBD1 for D (5 bases). In germline, CDR1 is DFQATT, CDR2 SNEGSKA (reference sequence). This CDR3 is 13 amino acids long. The V end lost 5 bases, the J end lost 9 bases, and 14 bases lay between the germline ends. Here the CDR3 DNA reads TGCAGTGCTTTAACTGGTGGGGGTTCACCCCTCCACTTT. Amino acid sequence: CSALTGGGSPLHF.

This clonotype occurred a few times. This chain connects TRBV5-4 to TRBJ2-2, with 8 positions matching TRBD1. The CDR3 is 14 amino acids. V lost 5 bases to trimming and J lost 6 bases; unmatched junction nucleotides: 6. The germline V gene has CDR1 SGHNT and CDR2 YYREEE (reference sequence). The CDR3: CASRDREGPGELFF. In nucleotides, the CDR3 is TGTGCCAGCAGGGACAGGGAAGGTCCCGGGGAGCTGTTTTTT.

The table lists this clonotype with many counts. The chain links TRBV7-2 to TRBJ2-1; TRBD2 matches at 8 bases. V gave up 0 bases and J gave up 7 bases; unmatched junction bases: 14. The CDR3 sequence is 18 residues long. The germline gives CDR1 SGHTA, CDR2 FQGNSA. In DNA, the CDR3 is TGTGCCAGCAGCTTAGCCTTCACGGGGAGCGGGAGTATTAATGAGCAGTTCTTC. Protein product: CASSLAFTGSGSINEQFF.

The rearrangement joins TRBV12-3 or TRBV12-4 to TRBJ1-2; TRBD1 matches at 7 bases. There are 12 residues in the CDR3. Trimming at V came to 4 bases and at J to 8 bases, leaving 4 bases not matched to a gene. CDR3 bases: TGTGCCAGCAGTTCAGGGGGTTGGGGCTACACCTTC. Translated, it gives CASSSGGWGYTF.

The chain couples TRBV10-3 to TRBJ2-7, with 11 bases lining up with TRBD2. Germline-derived CDR1 and CDR2 are ENHRY and SYGVKD. The CDR3 sequence is 16 residues long. V lost 5 bases to trimming and J lost 2 bases; unmatched junction nucleotides: 8. The CDR3 region has the DNA TGTGCCATCAGTCCCGCACTAGCGGGGGACCCCTACGAGCAGTACTTC. Its protein is CAISPALAGDPYEQYF.

With regard to this clonotype: A much larger clone lies one base from this, so it may be a read error. The CDR3 end shows no conserved phenylalanine or tryptophan, and so a read error is likely. The chain combines TRBV12-3 or TRBV12-4 with TRBJ1-1; a weak D match, TRBD1 (6 bases). The CDR3 consists of 14 residues. The ends were cut back, 5 bases at V and 3 bases at J, with 13 bases in the middle. The DNA for the CDR3 is TGTGCCAGCAGTCCCCCGACAGGTCACACTGAAGCTTTCTCT. Amino acids: CASSPPTGHTEAFS.

The chain carries TRBV6-2 or TRBV6-3 and TRBJ2-7; TRBD2 agrees at 11 bases. J was trimmed by 6 bases and V by 8 bases; bases with no gene match: 9. The CDR3 has 14 residues. Germline CDR1 is MNHEY and CDR2 is SVGEGT. The CDR3 sequence: CASASPGLAAEQYF. Here the CDR3 DNA reads TGTGCCAGCGCGTCCCCGGGACTAGCGGCCGAGCAGTACTTC.

This clonotype was seen more than once but under ten times. This CDR3 is CAISDGQDNQPQHF. CDR3 bases: TGTGCCATCAGTGATGGGCAGGACAATCAGCCCCAGCATTTT. The V gene is TRBV10-3, the J gene TRBJ1-5; no firm D call. V was trimmed by 3 bases and J by 3 bases, leaving 9 bases between them. CDR1 and CDR2 from the germline V gene are ENHRY and SYGVKD. CDR3 size: 14 residues.

This rearrangement joins TRBV9 to TRBJ1-5, with D tentatively TRBD1 (5 bases). Trimming took off 5 bases at V and 3 bases at J, with 12 bases between the two ends. This CDR3 contains 14 residues. CDR1 is SGDLS and CDR2 is YYNGEE in the germline V gene. CDR3 in amino acids: CASSKGNLNQPQHF. The CDR3 nucleotides are TGTGCCAGCAGTAAGGGGAACCTCAATCAGCCCCAGCATTTT.

This clonotype was observed a handful of times. The rearrangement joins TRBV10-3 to TRBJ1-1, with 8 bases aligning to TRBD1. V shed 2 bases and J 4 bases; nucleotides not matched to a gene: 6. Germline V gives CDR1 ENHRY, CDR2 SYGVKD. The CDR3 runs 15 residues. The CDR3: CAISEGGQGATEAFF. In DNA form, the CDR3 reads TGTGCCATCAGTGAGGGAGGCCAGGGGGCCACTGAAGCTTTCTTT.

This chain connects TRBV18 to TRBJ2-3; no definite D call. Trimming left V 3 bases short and J 2 bases short, with 6 bases between. CDR3 length: 13 amino acids. CDR1 KGHSH and CDR2 LQKENI come from the germline V gene. CDR3 nucleotide sequence: TGTGCCAGCTCACCTGGGGACACAGATACGCAGTATTTT. It translates to CASSPGDTDTQYF.

The rearrangement links TRBV19 to TRBJ1-1; TRBD1 might be the D (6 bases). The CDR3 has 16 residues. V lost 3 bases to trimming and J lost 6 bases, with 20 bases between them. CDR1 is LNHDA, CDR2 SQIVND, per germline (reference sequence). CDR3 DNA: TGTGCCAGTAGTATCGTTGGGGGGCTAGGGGACGCTGAAGCTTTCTTT. This sequence encodes CASSIVGGLGDAEAFF. Variable domain in full (rest from reference TRBV19 and TRBJ1-1): DGGITQSPKYLFRKEGQNVTLSCEQNLNHDAMYWYRQDPGQGLRLIYYSQIVNDFQKGDIAEGYSVSREKKESFPLTVTSAQKNPTAFYLCASSIVGGLGDAEAFFGQGTRLTVV.

This clonotype was detected many times. The V call is TRBV6-1, the J call TRBJ2-2; D unclear. There are 13 residues in the CDR3. CDR1 and CDR2 (germline): MNHNS, SASEGT. V was shortened by 6 bases and J by 7 bases, with 12 bases between the two germline ends. CDR3 in amino acids: CASSDGSRGELFF. In DNA, the CDR3 is TGTGCCAGCAGCGACGGTAGTCGCGGGGAGCTGTTTTTT.

The chain joins TRBV29-1 to TRBJ1-5; D perhaps matches TRBD1 (5 bases). The ends were cut back, 6 bases at V and 4 bases at J, with 16 bases in the middle. The V gene's germline CDR1 is SQVTM and CDR2 ANQGSEA. The CDR3 has 14 amino acids. For the CDR3, the DNA is TGCAGCGTCACCTCGGGGCAGCTGAATCAGCCCCAGCATTTT. As protein: CSVTSGQLNQPQHF.